Included here is one T cell receptor beta chain sequence, with context. Its antigen is still unknown. Deletions cut 4 bases from V and 4 bases from J, with 15 bases between. From germline, CDR1 is LGHNA and CDR2 YNFKEQ. The CDR3 runs to 15 residues. Genomic DNA, the template, was used for profiling of the TCR beta VDJ and CDR3. TCRdb recomputed calls from the reads with MiXCR, one row per CDR3 protein. This table has about 43,000 distinct CDR3 sequences, approximately 63% appearing once. Whoever was chosen for sequencing had shown CD8+CD57+ cell expansion by flow cytometry. Diagnosis of severe acquired aplastic anemia applied to all patients. This sample was taken from a study of CD8+CD57+ T cells in acquired aplastic anemia. Whole-study context: Mean DNA quantity obtained from sorted CD4+ and CD8+ cells was about 3.2 ug. Study conclusions and caveats: Overlapping CD8+ CDR3 repertoires of patients and controls contained nearly 30 shared sequences.

The chain carries TRBV4-2 and TRBJ2-3, with D possibly called TRBD1 or TRBD2 (6 bases each). The TCR originated in a human donor with aplastic anemia. Sequenced sample: sorted CD4+, CD8+, or CD8+CD57+ T cells (not recorded which) from PBMCs. The CDR3 DNA sequence: TGTGCCAGCAGCCCAGAAGTGGGGGGCCCAGATACGCAGTATTTT. It translates to CASSPEVGGPDTQYF.